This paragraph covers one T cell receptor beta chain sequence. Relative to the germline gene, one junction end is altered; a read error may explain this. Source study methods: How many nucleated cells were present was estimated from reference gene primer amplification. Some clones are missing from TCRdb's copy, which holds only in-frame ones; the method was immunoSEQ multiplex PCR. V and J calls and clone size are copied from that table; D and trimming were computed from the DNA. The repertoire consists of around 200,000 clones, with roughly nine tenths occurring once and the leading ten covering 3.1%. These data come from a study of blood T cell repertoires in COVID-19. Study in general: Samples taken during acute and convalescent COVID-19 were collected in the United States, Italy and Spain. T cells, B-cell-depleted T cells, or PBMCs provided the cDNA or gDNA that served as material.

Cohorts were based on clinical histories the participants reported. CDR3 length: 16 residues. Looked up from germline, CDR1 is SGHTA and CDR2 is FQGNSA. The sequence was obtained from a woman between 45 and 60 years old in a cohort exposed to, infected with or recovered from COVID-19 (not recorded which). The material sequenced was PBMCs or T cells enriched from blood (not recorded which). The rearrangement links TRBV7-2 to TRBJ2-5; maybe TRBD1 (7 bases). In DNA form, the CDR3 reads TGTGCCAGCAGCTTAGGACAGGGTACTAGCCAAGGGACCCAGTACTTC. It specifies CASSLGQGTSQGTQYF.